One T cell receptor beta chain is described in this entry. In this sample, this clone turned up once. Its antigen remains undetermined. The input lacks base qualities; no much larger clone sits a single base away. Trimming removed 4 bases from V and 0 bases from J; the gene matches leave 4 bases unexplained. CDR1 and CDR2 were assigned from the germline V gene as SGHRS and YFSETQ. The CDR3 runs 15 residues from the cysteine to the phenylalanine. Only CDR3 DNA is held: 45 bases, read in frame from base 1. TCRbeta CDR3 regions were amplified from genomic DNA using the immunoSEQ Assay, a bias-controlled multiplex PCR. The authors processed their data as follows. Within the assay, amplification of reference gene primers was used to estimate how many nucleated cells each sample contained. To quantify the absolute abundance of each unique TCRbeta CDR3 rearrangement, sequence reads were collapsed and filtered. For each sample, productive Simpson clonality was calculated by taking the square root of Simpson's diversity index across productive rearrangements. TCRdb's version of the immuneACCESS table is confined to in-frame rearrangements and falls short of the full clone set. An unresolved V gene accounts for under half of the shortfall where checked; the remainder is of unknown origin. Clonal size and the V and J genes are those of that table, whereas D and trimming came from the DNA. A total of 250,000 to 350,000 clones appear in this sample, roughly 87% of them only once. In total, the top ten clones hold roughly 2.3% of the sample.

The data belong to a study of blood T cell repertoires in COVID-19 (dated by TCRdb to 2018 to 2020). Notes on the research overall: The collaborator samples originated in the United States, Italy and Spain and spanned the acute and convalescent phases of COVID-19. The material from the prospective study consisted of cDNA or gDNA derived from T cells, B-cell-depleted T cells, or PBMCs. Subjects who had been exposed to COVID-19, were actively infected with it, or had recovered from it provided the deeply sampled blood TCRbeta repertoires that made up the dataset. The repertoires were released in a freely available public database meant as a resource for research on the immune response to SARS-CoV-2. The samples were drawn from the first 160 participants of the ongoing ImmuneRACE study and from about 1,200 subjects provided by 6 global collaborators. The sample metadata nearly always contained a de-identified subject ID, COVID-19 status, age in years and sex. HLA class I and class II types, where available, came from metadata supplied by the sample provider rather than from assay-based typing. Paper-wide results and their limitations: Clinical and demographic metadata were provided uncurated, with the amount varying by source and participant.

Each collaborating institution followed its own protocols to collect whole blood in K2EDTA tubes. For TCRbeta analysis, collaborators shipped samples in one of three forms: frozen whole blood, isolated PBMCs, or DNA extracted from either of those sample types. This sequence was found in a man aged 18 to 29 with active or convalescent COVID-19. The sample taken for sequencing was peripheral blood. Here the chain combines TRBV5-1 and TRBJ2-7; 10 central bases correspond to TRBD2. The DNA sequence follows: TGCGCCAGCAGCCCGCTAGCGGGAGTCTCCTACGAGCAGTACTTC. This codes for CASSPLAGVSYEQYF.